The present entry profiles one TCR beta chain with its context. Germline CDR1 and CDR2: WSHSY and SAAADI. The V end was cut by 2 bases, the J end by 4 bases, with 6 bases between. CDR3 length: 14 residues. The record originates from a study of control samples from healthy donors and cancer patients. TCRdb's copy holds only in-frame clones and misses some; the assay was immunoSEQ multiplex PCR. The data hold roughly 120,000 clones, with 75% to 90% observed a single time. The rearrangement joins TRBV10-2 to TRBJ1-6; D might be TRBD1 (6 bases). Sequencing used blood. The clonotype was recovered from a woman between 50 and 59 years old in good health. DNA for the CDR3: TGCGCCAGCAGTGAGCAGGGGTATAATTCACCCCTCCACTTT. Translated: CASSEQGYNSPLHF.